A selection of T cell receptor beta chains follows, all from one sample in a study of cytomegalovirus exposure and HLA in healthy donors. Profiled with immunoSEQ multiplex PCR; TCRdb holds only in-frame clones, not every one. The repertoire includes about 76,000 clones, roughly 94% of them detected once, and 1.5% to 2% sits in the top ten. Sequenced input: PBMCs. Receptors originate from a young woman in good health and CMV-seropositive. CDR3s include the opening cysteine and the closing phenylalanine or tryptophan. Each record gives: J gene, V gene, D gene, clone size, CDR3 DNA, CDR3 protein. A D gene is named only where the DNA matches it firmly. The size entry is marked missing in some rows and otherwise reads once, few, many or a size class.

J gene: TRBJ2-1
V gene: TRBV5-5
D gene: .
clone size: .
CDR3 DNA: TGTGCCAGCAGCTTGTCTTATGAGCAGTTCTTC
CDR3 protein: CASSLSYEQFF

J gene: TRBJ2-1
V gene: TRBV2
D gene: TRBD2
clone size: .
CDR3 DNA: TGTGCCAGCGAGCGGGAGGGGCATCGGGGGGGGGAGATCTTC
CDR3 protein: CASEREGHRGGEIF

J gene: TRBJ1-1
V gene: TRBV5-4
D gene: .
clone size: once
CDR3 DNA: TGTGCCAGCAGCTGGGCTATGGTAGGGGTGAACACTGAAGCTTTCTTT
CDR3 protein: CASSWAMVGVNTEAFF

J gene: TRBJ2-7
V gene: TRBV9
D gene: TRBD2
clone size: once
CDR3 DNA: TGTGCCAGCAGCCCCGGGGAGGGGCCATCCTACGAGCAGTACTTC
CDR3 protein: CASSPGEGPSYEQYF

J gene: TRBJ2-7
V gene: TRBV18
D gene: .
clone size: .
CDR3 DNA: TGTGCCAGCTCACCAAGGGCTAGCGCTATTAATAACGAGCAGTACTTC
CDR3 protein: CASSPRASAINNEQYF

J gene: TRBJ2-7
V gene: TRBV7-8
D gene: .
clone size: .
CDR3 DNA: TGTGCCAGCAGCTTCACTGAGTCCCCCTACGAGCAGTACTTC
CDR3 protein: CASSFTESPYEQYF

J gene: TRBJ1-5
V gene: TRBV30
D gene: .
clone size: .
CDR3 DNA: TGTGCCTGGAGTTCGTCCCGCAATCAGCCCCAGCATTTT
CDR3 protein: CAWSSSRNQPQHF

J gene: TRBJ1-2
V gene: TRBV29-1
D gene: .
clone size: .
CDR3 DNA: TGCAGCGCGGGGGGGAAAAACTATGGCTACACCTTC
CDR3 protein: CSAGGKNYGYTF

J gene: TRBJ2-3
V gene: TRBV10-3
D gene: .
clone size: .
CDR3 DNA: TGTGCCATCAGTGACTTACTACAGGGTCAAGCAGATACGCAGTATTTT
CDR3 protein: CAISDLLQGQADTQYF

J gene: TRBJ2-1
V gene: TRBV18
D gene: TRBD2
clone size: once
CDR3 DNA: TGTGCCAGCTCACCACCAACGGCGGGAGGGAGGGACAATGAGCAGTTCTTC
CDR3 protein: CASSPPTAGGRDNEQFF

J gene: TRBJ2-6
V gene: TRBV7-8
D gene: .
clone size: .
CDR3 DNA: TGTGCCAGCAGCCCCAGACAAGCTGGGGCCAACGTCCTGACTTTC
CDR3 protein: CASSPRQAGANVLTF

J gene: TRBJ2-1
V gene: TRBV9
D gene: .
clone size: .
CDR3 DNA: TGTGCCAGCAGCGTAGGAGGGAAGGGAAGCAATGAGCAGTTCTTC
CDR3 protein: CASSVGGKGSNEQFF

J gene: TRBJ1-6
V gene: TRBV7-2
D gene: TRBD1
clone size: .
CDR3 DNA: TGTGCCAGCAGCTCAGGACAGGAGAATAATTCACCCCTCCACTTT
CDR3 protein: CASSSGQENNSPLHF